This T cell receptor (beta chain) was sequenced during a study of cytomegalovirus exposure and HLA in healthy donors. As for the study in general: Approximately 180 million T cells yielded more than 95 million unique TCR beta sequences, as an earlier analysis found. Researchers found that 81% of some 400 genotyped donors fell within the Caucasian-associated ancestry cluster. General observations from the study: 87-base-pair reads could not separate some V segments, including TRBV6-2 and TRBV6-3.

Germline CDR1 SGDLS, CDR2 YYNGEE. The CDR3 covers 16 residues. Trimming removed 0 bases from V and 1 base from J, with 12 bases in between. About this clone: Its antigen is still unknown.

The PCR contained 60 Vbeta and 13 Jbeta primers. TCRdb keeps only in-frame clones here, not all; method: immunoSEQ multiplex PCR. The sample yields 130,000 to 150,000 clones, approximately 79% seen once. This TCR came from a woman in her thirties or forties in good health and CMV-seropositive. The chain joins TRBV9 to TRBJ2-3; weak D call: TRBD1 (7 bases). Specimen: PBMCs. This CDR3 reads CASSVEGGGGTDTQYF. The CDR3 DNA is TGTGCCAGCAGCGTAGAAGGGGGCGGGGGCACAGATACGCAGTATTTT.